The present TCR beta chain was sequenced within a study of blood T cell repertoires in COVID-19. Study background: Samples of COVID-19 (acute and convalescent) were obtained from the United States, Italy and Spain. From T cells, B-cell-depleted T cells, or PBMCs came the material, which was cDNA or gDNA.

Source study methods: How many nucleated cells were present was estimated from reference gene primer amplification. The assay was immunoSEQ multiplex PCR, and TCRdb's table has in-frame clones only and misses some. The V and J calls and clone size come from that table; D and trimming were worked out from the DNA. The table lists more than 50,000 clones, just over 90% of them singletons, with 7.5% to 9.5% in the top ten. This clone appeared a single time. This CDR3 spans 14 amino acids. The germline gives CDR1 SNHLY, CDR2 FYNNEI. Trimming took 6 bases from V and 4 from J; bases not matched to a gene: 8.

Specimen: peripheral blood. The V call is TRBV2, the J call TRBJ1-2; 7 bases are shared with TRBD1. The source is a woman in her thirties or forties with active COVID-19. CDR3 in DNA: TGTGCCAGCAGGAGAGACAGGGCCGCCTATGGCTACACCTTC. Its protein product is CASRRDRAAYGYTF.